The 18 T cell receptor beta chains in this list originate from one sample, sequenced in a study of metastatic and nonmetastatic thyroid tumors. TCRdb reanalyzed the PCR reads via MiXCR. This table holds 25,000 to 30,000 clones, over 20% found once. Thyroid surgery was performed in patients who had received no treatment beforehand. The sample comprised blood. The receptors come from a female donor with papillary thyroid cancer or a benign thyroid nodule (not recorded which). Some clones in this sample may be carry-over from other donors' samples.

This clone was recorded many times. J is TRBJ2-3 and V is TRBV4-3; unclear D gene. The germline CDR1 and CDR2 sequences are LGHNA and YSLEER. The V and J ends lost 5 bases and 2 bases respectively, with 8 bases between them. There are 13 residues in the CDR3. The CDR3 here is CASSDGNTDTQYF. DNA of the CDR3: TGCGCCAGCAGCGATGGGAACACAGATACGCAGTATTTT.

Worth noting for this clone: A much more abundant neighbour one base away suggests this may be a read error. V is TRBV29-1 and J is TRBJ2-3; D possibly corresponds to TRBD2 (6 bases). Germline V gene lookup returns CDR1 SQVTM and CDR2 ANQGSEA. The CDR3 is 14 residues long. Trimming cost V 5 bases and J 3 bases, with 15 bases left between them. The CDR3, as DNA: TGCAGCGTTCTCTCGGGAGTGGTTACAGATACGCAGTATTTT. It is translated as CSVLSGVVTDTQYF.

This clone appeared a single time. The rearrangement joins TRBV7-3 to TRBJ1-6; TRBD1 matches 7 bases. The CDR3 covers 15 residues. Germline loops: CDR1 SGHTA, CDR2 FQGTGA. With 6 bases clipped from V and 6 bases from J, the junction kept 8 bases outside the gene matches. DNA for the CDR3: TGTGCCAGCAGTCTCCCACAGGGGCGTAATTCACCCCTCCACTTT. This translates into CASSLPQGRNSPLHF.

This clone came up a few times. The CDR3 nucleotides read TGTGCCAGCAGCCACCGGGACAGGAGGAATCAGCCCCAGCATTTT. Translation: CASSHRDRRNQPQHF. This chain joins TRBV28 and TRBJ1-5, with 8 bases identical to TRBD1. Per germline, CDR1 MDHEN and CDR2 SYDVKM. The CDR3 consists of 15 residues. With V trimmed by 6 bases and J by 4 bases, 8 bases remained unmatched.

This clone was picked up many times. This rearrangement joins TRBV30 to TRBJ1-5; D is unclear. The length of the CDR3 is 13 residues. The germline V gene has CDR1 GTSNPN and CDR2 SVGIG (reference sequence). Trimming took 0 bases from V and 3 from J, leaving 6 bases between them. The CDR3 bases are TGTGCCTGGAGTGTACAAGACAATCAGCCCCAGCATTTT. Its translation: CAWSVQDNQPQHF.

The chain combines TRBV3-1 with TRBJ2-3, with 9 positions matching TRBD1. CDR1 is LGHDT and CDR2 is YNNKEL in the germline V gene (reference sequence). The CDR3 runs to 16 residues. J gave up 4 bases and V 5 bases, and 10 bases lay outside the gene matches. The CDR3 bases are TGTGCCAGCAGCACGGGACGGGACAGGGAGGCAGATACGCAGTATTTT. This sequence encodes CASSTGRDREADTQYF.

The CDR3 is CASIPTRTQAFF. The CDR3 DNA is TGTGCCAGTATCCCGACTAGGACTCAAGCTTTCTTT. The rearrangement links TRBV19 to TRBJ1-1; D is ambiguous. V lost 7 bases to trimming and J lost 9 bases, with 15 bases between them. CDR3 length: 12 residues. Germline V lookup: CDR1 LNHDA, CDR2 SQIVND (reference sequence).

This clone was seen many times. This chain connects TRBV7-6 to TRBJ1-3, with a weak D call TRBD1 (5 bases). CDR3 size: 15 residues. The germline V gene has CDR1 SGHVS and CDR2 FNYEAQ. Trimming shortened V by 2 bases and J by 4 bases, and 12 bases separated the two germline ends. Here the CDR3 reads CASSLSTGAGNTIYF. CDR3 nucleotides: TGTGCCAGCAGCTTATCAACAGGCGCAGGAAACACCATATATTTT.

This chain uses TRBV5-1 with TRBJ2-2; D might be TRBD2 (6 bases). Germline V gene data show CDR1 as SGHRS and CDR2 as YFSETQ. The length of the CDR3 is 16 residues. V was pared by 4 bases and J by 7 bases, with 20 bases between. CDR3 sequence: CASSHLLAESHGELFF. The CDR3, as DNA: TGCGCCAGCAGCCACCTACTAGCTGAGTCACACGGGGAGCTGTTTTTT.

V usage is TRBV6-1 and J usage is TRBJ1-4; D gene ambiguous. Germline V gene lookup returns CDR1 MNHNS and CDR2 SASEGT. This CDR3 is built from 13 residues. Trimming left V 3 bases short and J 8 bases short, with 10 bases between. The CDR3 DNA follows: TGTGCCAGCAGTGAGTCGGAAGGAGAAAAACTGTTTTTT. Amino acids: CASSESEGEKLFF.

On this clone itself: At one end the junction does not follow the germline gene, possibly because of a read error. This sequence joins TRBV20-1 and TRBJ2-2; TRBD2 agrees at 11 bases. This CDR3 is built from 16 residues. CDR1 and CDR2 (germline): DFQATT, SNEGSKA (reference sequence). CDR3 residues: CSSRDSGRADTVELFF. The CDR3 DNA reads as TGCAGTTCTAGAGATAGCGGGAGGGCCGACACCGTGGAGCTGTTTTTT.

This clone came up many times. The chain recombines TRBV5-4 with TRBJ1-6; tentatively, D is TRBD1 (6 bases). CDR1 and CDR2 (germline): SGHNT, YYREEE (reference sequence). The CDR3 is 15 residues long. Trimming cost V 5 bases and J 7 bases, with 16 bases left between them. CDR3 sequence reads: CASRLPGGNNSPLHF. The CDR3 nucleotides are TGTGCCAGCAGACTGCCGGGGGGCAACAATTCACCCCTCCACTTT.

In its sample, this clone was seen a few times. V and J are TRBV6-5 and TRBJ1-2; unclear D gene. The germline V gene has CDR1 MNHEY and CDR2 SVGAGI. V gave up 2 bases and J gave up 5 bases, with 9 bases separating them. CDR3 size: 13 residues. CDR3: CASSYTSLYGYTF. The CDR3 nucleotides are TGTGCCAGCAGTTACACATCCCTTTATGGCTACACCTTC.

This clone was seen more than once but under ten times. This chain uses TRBV6-2 or TRBV6-3 with TRBJ2-2, with 7 bases identical to TRBD2. The CDR3 extends over 16 amino acids. Germline V lookup: CDR1 MNHEY, CDR2 SVGEGT. V was pared by 5 bases and J by 7 bases, with 13 bases of the junction left unmatched. This chain's CDR3 is CASSPPGTNRNGELFF. The DNA of the CDR3 is TGTGCCAGCAGTCCCCCCGGGACTAATAGGAACGGGGAGCTGTTTTTT.

This clone was seen more than once but under ten times. It may be a read error: a sequence one base away is much more abundant. V is TRBV29-1 and J is TRBJ2-7; D perhaps matches TRBD2 (5 bases). There are 14 residues in the CDR3. Germline V gene sequence: CDR1 SQVTM, CDR2 ANQGSEA. V was pared by 7 bases and J by 6 bases, with 22 bases between. CDR3 amino acids: CSAREARELSEQYF. CDR3 sequence (DNA): TGCAGCGCCCGGGAAGCGAGAGAGCTATCCGAGCAGTACTTC.

This clone was seen a few times. The chain joins TRBV6-2 or TRBV6-3 to TRBJ1-1, with 8 bases matching TRBD1. Germline assignment: CDR1 MNHEY and CDR2 SVGEGT. V lost 0 bases and J lost 4; bases outside the gene matches: 7. The CDR3 loop spans 16 amino acids. The CDR3 DNA is TGTGCCAGCAGTTACTCGGTACAGGGGGAGACCACTGAAGCTTTCTTT. Protein sequence: CASSYSVQGETTEAFF.

This clone was observed many times. This chain uses TRBV2 with TRBJ2-3; D possibly corresponds to TRBD2 (6 bases). The CDR3 consists of 15 residues. Germline V CDR1 and CDR2: SNHLY, FYNNEI. V was cut by 4 bases and J by 0 bases, with 11 bases left in between. The CDR3: CASSAPGLSTDTQYF. The CDR3 bases are TGTGCCAGCAGTGCCCCGGGACTCAGCACAGATACGCAGTATTTT.

This clone showed up just a few times. The chain couples TRBV12-3 or TRBV12-4 to TRBJ2-7; D might be TRBD2 (6 bases). Trimming pared 5 bases from V and 3 bases from J, leaving 20 bases between. CDR3 length: 16 residues. CDR3 in amino acids: CASSISYAGRNYEQYF. In DNA, the CDR3 is TGTGCCAGCAGTATCTCCTATGCGGGGCGAAACTACGAGCAGTACTTC.